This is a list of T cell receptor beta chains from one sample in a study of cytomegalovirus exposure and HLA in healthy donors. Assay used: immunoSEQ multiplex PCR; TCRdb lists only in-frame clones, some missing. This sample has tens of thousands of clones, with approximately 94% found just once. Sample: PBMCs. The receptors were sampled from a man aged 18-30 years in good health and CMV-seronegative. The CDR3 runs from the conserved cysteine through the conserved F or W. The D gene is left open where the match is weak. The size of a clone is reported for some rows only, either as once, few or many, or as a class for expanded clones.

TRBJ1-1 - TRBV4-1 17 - CASSQDAAPYLKREAFF TGCGCCAGCAGCCAAGATGCGGCACCTTACCTAAAACGTGAAGCTTTCTTT
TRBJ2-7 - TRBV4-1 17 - CASSQVSPRGRIGEQYF TGCGCCAGCAGCCAAGTTTCACCTAGAGGGAGAATCGGGGAGCAGTACTTC
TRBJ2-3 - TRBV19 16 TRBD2 CASSTHRTSGRDFGYF TGTGCCAGTAGTACCCACCGGACTAGCGGGAGGGACTTTGGGTATTTT
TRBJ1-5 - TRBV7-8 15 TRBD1 CASSVSTGFSQPQHF TGTGCCAGCAGCGTATCGACAGGGTTTAGTCAGCCCCAGCATTTT
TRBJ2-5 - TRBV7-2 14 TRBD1 CASSPDRGWGTQYF TGTGCCAGCAGTCCGGACAGGGGATGGGGGACCCAGTACTTC
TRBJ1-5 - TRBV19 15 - CASTPTGNSNQPQHF TGTGCCAGTACCCCGACAGGAAATAGCAATCAGCCCCAGCATTTT
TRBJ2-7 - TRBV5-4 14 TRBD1 CASSLGDRGHEQYF TGTGCCAGCAGCTTGGGGGACAGGGGCCACGAGCAGTACTTC
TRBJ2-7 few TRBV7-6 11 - CASSLGGLLYF TGTGCCAGCAGCTTAGGGGGACTTTTGTACTTC
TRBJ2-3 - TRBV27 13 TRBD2 CASRRTSPDTQYF TGTGCCAGCAGGCGGACTAGCCCAGATACGCAGTATTTT
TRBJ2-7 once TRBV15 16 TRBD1 CATSSNAGGFSYEQYF TGTGCCACCAGCAGTAACGCAGGGGGCTTCTCCTACGAGCAGTACTTC
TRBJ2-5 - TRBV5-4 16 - CASSQGGRTIQETQYF TGTGCCAGCAGCCAGGGGGGACGTACAATACAAGAGACCCAGTACTTC
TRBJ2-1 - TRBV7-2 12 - CASSYTGDEQFF TGTGCCAGCAGCTATACAGGTGATGAGCAGTTCTTC
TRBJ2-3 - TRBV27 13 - CASSSSHTDTQYF TGTGCCAGCAGTTCATCTCACACAGATACGCAGTATTTT
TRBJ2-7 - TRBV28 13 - CASSDLQGREQYF TGTGCCAGCAGCGACCTGCAGGGCCGCGAGCAGTACTTC
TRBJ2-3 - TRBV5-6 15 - CASSLGHQTTDTQYF TGTGCCAGCAGCTTGGGACACCAAACCACAGATACGCAGTATTTT
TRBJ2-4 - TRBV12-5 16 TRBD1 CASGIPNRGWENIQYF TGTGCTAGTGGAATACCGAACAGGGGATGGGAAAACATTCAGTACTTC
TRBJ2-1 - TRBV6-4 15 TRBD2 CASSPTSGTYNEQFF TGTGCCAGCAGTCCGACTAGCGGGACCTACAATGAGCAGTTCTTC
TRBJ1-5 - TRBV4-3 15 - CASSQDGRSNQPQHF TGCGCCAGCAGCCAAGATGGGAGAAGCAATCAGCCCCAGCATTTT
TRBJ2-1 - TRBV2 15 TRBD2 CASKKAGGPIYEQFF TGTGCCAGCAAAAAAGCGGGAGGGCCTATCTATGAGCAGTTCTTC
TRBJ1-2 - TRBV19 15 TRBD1 CASSAGTGVNYGYTF TGTGCCAGTAGTGCGGGGACAGGGGTTAACTATGGCTACACCTTC
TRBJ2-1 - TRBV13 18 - CASSLDGGGAISYNEQFF TGTGCCAGCAGCTTAGATGGTGGCGGGGCCATTTCCTACAATGAGCAGTTCTTC
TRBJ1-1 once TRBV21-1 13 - CASYRGRGTEAFF TGTGCCAGTTACAGGGGGCGCGGGACTGAAGCTTTCTTT
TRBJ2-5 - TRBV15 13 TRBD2 CATSRRLAETQYF TGTGCCACCAGCAGAAGACTAGCAGAGACCCAGTACTTC
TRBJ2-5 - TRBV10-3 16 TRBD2 CAIRGLAGDQEETQYF TGTGCCATCAGAGGACTAGCGGGAGATCAGGAAGAGACCCAGTACTTC
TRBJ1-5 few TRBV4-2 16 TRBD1 CASSQEGGQGNQPQHF TGTGCCAGCAGCCAAGAAGGGGGACAGGGTAATCAGCCCCAGCATTTT
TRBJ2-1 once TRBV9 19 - CASSVVGAGGTSSYNEQFF TGTGCCAGCAGCGTAGTAGGAGCGGGCGGAACCAGCTCCTACAATGAGCAGTTCTTC